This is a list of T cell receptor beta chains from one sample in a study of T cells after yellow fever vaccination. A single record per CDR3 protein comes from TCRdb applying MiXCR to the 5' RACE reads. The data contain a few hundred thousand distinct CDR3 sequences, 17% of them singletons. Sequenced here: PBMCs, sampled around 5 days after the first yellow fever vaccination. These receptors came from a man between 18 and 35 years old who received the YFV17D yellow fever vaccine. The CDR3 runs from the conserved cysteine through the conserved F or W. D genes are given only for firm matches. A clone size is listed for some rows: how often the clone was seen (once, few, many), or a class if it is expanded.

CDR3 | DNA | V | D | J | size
CASSLGGGGSDTQYF | TGTGCCAGCAGCTTAGGGGGGGGTGGGTCAGATACGCAGTATTTT | TRBV11-2 | TRBD2 | TRBJ2-3 | NA
CSATEGRGQQFF | TGCAGTGCGACCGAGGGCCGAGGGCAGCAGTTCTTC | TRBV20-1 | NA | TRBJ2-1 | few
CASSLGLGVRAFF | TGTGCCAGCAGTTTGGGCCTGGGGGTGCGCGCTTTCTTT | TRBV12-3/TRBV12-4 | NA | TRBJ1-1 | NA
CASSPRLVAYEQYF | TGTGCCAGCAGCCCCCGTTTGGTCGCCTACGAGCAGTACTTC | TRBV7-8 | NA | TRBJ2-7 | few
CASNVLGGGTEAFF | TGTGCCAGCAATGTTTTAGGGGGGGGGACTGAAGCTTTCTTT | TRBV27 | NA | TRBJ1-1 | few
CASSQEGTISYEQYF | TGTGCCAGCAGCCAAGAGGGGACAATCTCCTACGAGCAGTACTTC | TRBV3-1 | NA | TRBJ2-7 | NA
CSARDVAKNIQYF | TGCAGTGCTAGAGATGTCGCCAAAAACATTCAGTACTTC | TRBV20-1 | NA | TRBJ2-4 | NA
CASSYSSIPTVSNEKLFF | TGTGCCAGCAGTTACTCGAGTATACCCACAGTCTCTAATGAAAAACTGTTTTTT | TRBV6-5 | NA | TRBJ1-4 | few
CSARSYGEQYF | TGCAGTGCTAGGAGTTATGGCGAGCAGTACTTC | TRBV20-1 | NA | TRBJ2-7 | NA
CSVVPGLSSYNEQFF | TGCAGCGTTGTACCAGGGTTAAGCTCCTACAATGAGCAGTTCTTC | TRBV29-1 | NA | TRBJ2-1 | NA
CASSFTGTHHHTF | TGTGCCAGCAGCTTCACGGGTACCCATCATCACACCTTC | TRBV7-9 | NA | TRBJ1-2 | NA
CASSLGAAGGIETQYF | TGCGCCAGCAGCTTGGGAGCAGCGGGGGGGATCGAGACCCAGTACTTC | TRBV5-1 | TRBD2 | TRBJ2-5 | few
CASSYAGTGNNEQFF | TGCGCCAGCAGCTACGCCGGGACGGGTAACAATGAGCAGTTCTTC | TRBV5-1 | NA | TRBJ2-1 | many
CASSPDRGALFGELFF | TGTGCCAGCAGCCCGGACAGGGGGGCGCTTTTCGGGGAGCTGTTTTTT | TRBV11-2 | TRBD1 | TRBJ2-2 | few
CASSAGQILYEQYF | TGTGCCAGCTCGGCGGGACAGATCCTCTACGAGCAGTACTTC | TRBV18 | NA | TRBJ2-7 | few
CSVIQGALDEQFF | TGCAGCGTTATACAGGGGGCTCTGGATGAGCAGTTCTTC | TRBV29-1 | TRBD1 | TRBJ2-1 | NA
CASSLGGGGDTSTDTQYF | TGTGCCAGCAGCCTCGGAGGCGGGGGGGATACTAGCACAGATACGCAGTATTTT | TRBV11-1 | TRBD2 | TRBJ2-3 | few